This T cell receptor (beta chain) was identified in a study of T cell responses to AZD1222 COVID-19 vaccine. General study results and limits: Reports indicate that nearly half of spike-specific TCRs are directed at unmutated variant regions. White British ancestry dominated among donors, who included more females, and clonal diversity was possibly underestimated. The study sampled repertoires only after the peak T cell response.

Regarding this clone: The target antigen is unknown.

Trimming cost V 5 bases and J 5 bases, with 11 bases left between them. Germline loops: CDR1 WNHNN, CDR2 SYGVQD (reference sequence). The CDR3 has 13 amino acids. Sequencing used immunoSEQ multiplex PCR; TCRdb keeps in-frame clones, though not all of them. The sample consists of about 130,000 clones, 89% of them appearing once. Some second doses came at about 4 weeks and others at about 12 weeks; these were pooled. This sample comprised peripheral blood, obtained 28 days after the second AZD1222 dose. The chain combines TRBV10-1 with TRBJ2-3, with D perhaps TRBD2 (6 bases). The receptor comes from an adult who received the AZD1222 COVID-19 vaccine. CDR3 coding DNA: TGCGCCAGCAGTTTAGCGGTTGGAGATACGCAGTATTTT. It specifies CASSLAVGDTQYF.